This TCR beta chain was sequenced in a study of response to subunit inactivated influenza vaccine. TCRdb reprocessed the RT-PCR reads with MiXCR, giving one entry per CDR3 protein. This table has some 180,000 distinct CDR3 sequences, around 9% appearing once. Germline assignment: CDR1 SGHRS and CDR2 YFSETQ. Trimming cost V 0 bases and J 2 bases, with 9 bases left between them. The CDR3 extends over 14 amino acids. The sample holds a few counts of this clonotype. This receptor was taken from a man in his forties or fifties who received an inactivated influenza vaccine. The chain employs TRBV5-1 and TRBJ2-7; TRBD2 might be the D (7 bases). Here the sequenced sample was non-naive T cells sorted from PBMCs, taken on the day of vaccination. The DNA for the CDR3 is TGCGCCAGCAGCTTGGTGCGGGGGCCCTACGAGCAGTACTTC. Protein: CASSLVRGPYEQYF.